These 28 T cell receptor beta chains were sequenced from one sample in a study of CD8+ T cells in alopecia areata. Treatment described: oral pan-JAK inhibitor, 5-10 mg twice daily. Sequencing templates came from extracted RNA that was reverse transcribed into cDNA. Data came from immunoSEQ multiplex PCR; TCRdb stores just in-frame clones and leaves some out. The sample shows about 220,000 clones, about 50% of them seen only once. This sample comprised CD4+ T cells sorted from blood, obtained at week 4, from a patient treated with tofacitinib. The receptors come from a human donor with alopecia areata.

This clone was detected only a few times. V usage is TRBV2 and J usage is TRBJ2-7, with 12 bases fitting TRBD1. Germline lookup yields CDR1 SNHLY and CDR2 FYNNEI. Germline trimming cut 7 bases from V and 2 bases from J; bases unmatched to any gene: 3. The CDR3 covers 14 residues. The chain's CDR3 is CASTRDRGPYEQYF. CDR3 coding DNA: TGTGCCAGCACCCGGGACAGGGGGCCCTACGAGCAGTACTTC.

The chain recombines TRBV19 with TRBJ2-6, with 7 nucleotides matching TRBD1. The J segment lost 13 bases and the V segment lost 10 bases, leaving 10 bases of the junction unmatched. The CDR3 extends over 12 amino acids. Germline CDR1 reads LNHDA; CDR2 reads SQIVND (reference sequence). This chain's CDR3 is CATQGTVKVLTF. The CDR3 DNA reads as TGTGCCACCCAGGGGACAGTTAAGGTCCTGACTTTC.

The V gene is TRBV6-1, the J gene TRBJ2-1; D is uncertain. The CDR3 consists of 15 residues. The V gene's germline CDR1 is MNHNS and CDR2 SASEGT. V lost 6 bases to trimming and J lost 6 bases, with 18 bases between them. The CDR3 spells CASSLSRVRGNEQFF. The DNA for the CDR3 is TGTGCCAGCAGCCTCTCGCGCGTAAGAGGCAATGAGCAGTTCTTC.

The rearrangement joins TRBV4-1 to TRBJ1-6, with TRBD1 as a possible D gene (6 bases). Trimming removed 3 bases from V and 5 bases from J, with 11 bases in between. Looked up from germline, CDR1 is MGHRA and CDR2 is YSYEKL. CDR3 length: 15 residues. The chain's CDR3 is CASSHGDTDNSPLHF. DNA for the CDR3: TGCGCCAGCAGCCACGGGGACACAGATAATTCACCCCTCCACTTT.

The chain employs TRBV5-1 and TRBJ2-4, with D possibly matching TRBD1 (5 bases). Trimming removed 5 bases at V and 6 bases at J, with 6 bases between. Germline V CDR1 and CDR2: SGHRS, YFSETQ. The CDR3 runs to 11 residues. The CDR3 spells CASRDTNIQYF. CDR3 bases: TGCGCCAGCAGGGACACAAACATTCAGTACTTC.

The chain recombines TRBV10-3 with TRBJ1-2; 8 nucleotides align to TRBD1. Trimming cost V 10 bases and J 4 bases; bases outside gene matches: 8. Looked up from germline, CDR1 is ENHRY and CDR2 is SYGVKD. The CDR3 spans 13 residues. CDR3 bases: TGTGCCACCGCCCAGGGGGCTCCCTATGGCTACACCTTC. It translates to CATAQGAPYGYTF.

This clone was observed a few times. This CDR3 reads CASSFRYGYTF. In DNA, the CDR3 is TGTGCCAGCAGCTTCCGCTATGGCTACACCTTC. This chain uses TRBV11-2 with TRBJ1-2; no clear D gene. Germline CDR1 is SGHAT and CDR2 is FQNNGV. This CDR3 region has 11 residues. Trimming took off 3 bases at V and 4 bases at J, with 3 bases between the two ends. Using reference TRBV11-2 and TRBJ1-2 for the parts outside the CDR3, the full variable domain is EAGVAQSPRYKIIEKRQSVAFWCNPISGHATLYWYQQILGQGPKLLIQFQNNGVVDDSQLPKDRFSAERLKGVDSTLKIQPAKLEDSAVYLCASSFRYGYTFGSGTRLTVV.

This clone was detected only a few times. CDR3 nucleotides: TGTGCCAGCAGTGACCGCCTCTTTAGCACAGATACGCAGTATTTT. Its protein product is CASSDRLFSTDTQYF. V is TRBV2 and J is TRBJ2-3; no reliable D call. Germline V CDR1 and CDR2: SNHLY, FYNNEI. The CDR3 extends over 15 amino acids. Trimming stripped 3 bases from V and 0 bases from J, with 10 bases between.

This clone was detected a few times. This rearrangement joins TRBV7-2 to TRBJ2-1; possible D gene TRBD2, 5 bases. The germline V and J ends were trimmed by 5 bases and 3 bases, with 14 bases remaining between them. Germline values: CDR1 SGHTA, CDR2 FQGNSA. The CDR3 extends over 15 amino acids. CDR3 sequence reads: CASSEDYTNYNEQFF. As DNA, the CDR3 is TGTGCCAGCAGCGAAGACTACACAAACTACAATGAGCAGTTCTTC.

This clone appeared a single time. This rearrangement joins TRBV29-1 to TRBJ2-7, with no clear D. With 5 bases removed from V and 0 bases from J, the gap between germline ends came to 11 bases. The CDR3 sequence is 13 residues long. Germline-derived CDR1 and CDR2 are SQVTM and ANQGSEA. The CDR3 loop reads CSVQGRFSYEQYF. As DNA, the CDR3 is TGCAGCGTTCAAGGACGCTTCTCCTACGAGCAGTACTTC.

V gene TRBV5-1 combines with J gene TRBJ2-1; D possibly corresponds to TRBD2 (6 bases). Trimming pared 5 bases from V and 7 bases from J, leaving 13 bases between. CDR3 size: 13 residues. Germline-derived CDR1 and CDR2 are SGHRS and YFSETQ. CDR3 residues: CASSTSKGNEQFF. Here the CDR3 DNA reads TGCGCCAGCAGTACTAGCAAAGGGAATGAGCAGTTCTTC.

The chain recombines TRBV5-1 with TRBJ2-3; D remains ambiguous. Trimming removed 0 bases at V and 6 bases at J, with 11 bases between. The CDR3 runs to 14 residues. Germline CDR1 SGHRS, CDR2 YFSETQ. CDR3 region: CASSLAGSRDTQYF. The CDR3 DNA sequence: TGCGCCAGCAGCTTGGCAGGATCTCGGGATACGCAGTATTTT.

The chain uses TRBV15 and TRBJ2-7; the D is unclear. The CDR3 sequence is 12 residues long. The germline V gene encodes CDR1 LNHNV and CDR2 YYDKDF (reference sequence). V lost 3 bases to trimming and J lost 7 bases, with 10 bases between them. CDR3: CATSRAFQEQYF. The CDR3 DNA is TGTGCCACCAGCAGGGCTTTTCAGGAGCAGTACTTC.

This clone was detected ten times or more. Here the CDR3 reads CASSRAEGDTIYF. The CDR3 DNA follows: TGTGCCAGCTCACGGGCAGAAGGGGACACCATATATTTT. This chain joins TRBV18 and TRBJ1-3, with D possibly TRBD1 on 5 matching bases. Germline CDR1 and CDR2: KGHSH and LQKENI. V gave up 4 bases and J gave up 8 bases, with 12 bases separating them. The CDR3 loop spans 13 amino acids.

The chain combines TRBV4-3 with TRBJ2-6; D is perhaps TRBD1 (5 bases). The CDR3 has 16 amino acids. Between the trimmed V and J ends, which lost 1 base and 2 bases, there was a span of 9 bases. Per the germline V gene, CDR1 is LGHNA and CDR2 is YSLEER. The CDR3 coding sequence is TGCGCCAGCAGCCAAGCAGGGCAGCCTGGGGCCAACGTCCTGACTTTC. Encoded protein: CASSQAGQPGANVLTF.

This clone is medium-sized (0.01 to 0.1%) within its sample. The chain uses TRBV7-9 and TRBJ1-5; D call uncertain. This CDR3 spans 15 amino acids. V was shortened by 1 base and J by 3 bases, with 10 bases between the two germline ends. In germline, CDR1 is SEHNR, CDR2 FQNEAQ (reference sequence). The CDR3 reads CASSLESGPNQPQHF. DNA for the CDR3: TGTGCCAGCAGCTTAGAGTCGGGCCCCAATCAGCCCCAGCATTTT.

This chain joins TRBV9 and TRBJ2-2; D ambiguous. CDR1 and CDR2 from the germline V gene are SGDLS and YYNGEE. The CDR3 has 14 amino acids. Trimming shortened V by 3 bases and J by 0 bases, and 6 bases separated the two germline ends. This CDR3 is CASSATPNTGELFF. The CDR3 DNA reads as TGTGCCAGCAGCGCAACACCGAACACCGGGGAGCTGTTTTTT. Full variable domain (rest looked up from reference TRBV9 and TRBJ2-2): DSGVTQTPKHLITATGQRVTLRCSPRSGDLSVYWYQQSLDQGLQFLIQYYNGEERAKGNILERFSAQQFPDLHSELNLSSLELGDSALYFCASSATPNTGELFFGEGSRLTVL.

The chain joins TRBV7-8 to TRBJ2-5; tentative D call: TRBD2 (5 bases). CDR3 size: 13 residues. V lost 5 bases and J lost 5, with 12 bases in between. Per germline, CDR1 SGHVS and CDR2 FQNEAQ. The CDR3 spells CASSPRSGETQYF. DNA of the CDR3: TGTGCCAGCAGCCCTAGATCGGGGGAGACCCAGTACTTC.

V and J are TRBV9 and TRBJ2-5, with D possibly TRBD2 on 5 matching bases. Trimming stripped 0 bases from V and 4 bases from J, with 10 bases between. Germline V CDR1 and CDR2: SGDLS, YYNGEE. The CDR3 contains 14 residues. The CDR3 is CASSVDFGGETQYF. CDR3 bases: TGTGCCAGCAGCGTAGATTTCGGAGGAGAGACCCAGTACTTC.

The J gene is TRBJ2-5, the V gene TRBV29-1, with a tentative D call TRBD2 (5 bases). Between the trimmed V and J ends, which lost 6 bases and 5 bases, there was a span of 19 bases. The CDR3 covers 14 residues. Germline V gives CDR1 SQVTM, CDR2 ANQGSEA. For the CDR3, the DNA is TGCAGCGTGCCCCTCCTAGGGAGTCGGGAGACCCAGTACTTC. It specifies CSVPLLGSRETQYF. The variable domain in full, completed from reference TRBV29-1 and TRBJ2-5, reads SAVISQKPSRDICQRGTSLTIQCQVDSQVTMMFWYRQQPGQSLTLIATANQGSEATYESGFVIDKFPISRPNLTFSTLTVSNMSPEDSSIYLCSVPLLGSRETQYFGPGTRLLVL.

About this clone: In the same sample, other DNA sequences code for this CDR3. The chain uses TRBV29-1 and TRBJ2-1; the match to TRBD1 covers 8 bases. Germline V lookup: CDR1 SQVTM, CDR2 ANQGSEA. The CDR3 has 12 residues. Trimming cost V 5 bases and J 6 bases; bases outside gene matches: 3. This chain's CDR3 is CSVRQGSNEQFF. The CDR3 bases are TGCAGCGTTCGACAGGGGAGCAATGAGCAGTTCTTC.

This clone came up once. V usage is TRBV5-1 and J usage is TRBJ2-7; TRBD1 agrees at 12 bases. Germline trimming cut 3 bases from V and 4 bases from J; bases unmatched to any gene: 5. The V gene's germline CDR1 is SGHRS and CDR2 YFSETQ. The CDR3 loop spans 15 amino acids. CDR3 loop: CASSSGTGGTYEQYF. In DNA, the CDR3 is TGCGCCAGCAGCTCAGGGACAGGGGGCACGTACGAGCAGTACTTC.

The rearrangement links TRBV29-1 to TRBJ2-7, with D unresolved. Trimming left V 4 bases short and J 5 bases short, with 12 bases between. The CDR3 contains 12 residues. Germline assignment: CDR1 SQVTM and CDR2 ANQGSEA. In nucleotides, the CDR3 is TGCAGCGTTGTCCAGACCTTCGACGAGCAGTACTTC. It codes for CSVVQTFDEQYF.

This clone was counted a single time. The rearrangement links TRBV30 to TRBJ2-5, with D maybe TRBD1 (5 bases). CDR3 size: 14 residues. Germline V gene lookup returns CDR1 GTSNPN and CDR2 SVGIG (reference sequence). Trimming stripped 0 bases from V and 5 bases from J, with 13 bases between. The CDR3 region has the DNA TGTGCCTGGAGTGTACGGTTGGGGCTGGAGACCCAGTACTTC. Protein sequence: CAWSVRLGLETQYF.

V and J are TRBV19 and TRBJ2-2; weak D call: TRBD1 (6 bases). This CDR3 is built from 15 residues. Germline values: CDR1 LNHDA, CDR2 SQIVND (reference sequence). V was trimmed by 3 bases and J by 5 bases, leaving 13 bases between them. CDR3 sequence: CASSIRTVDTGELFF. The DNA of the CDR3 is TGTGCCAGTAGTATCAGGACAGTGGATACCGGGGAGCTGTTTTTT.

This clone was counted between two and nine times. The genes are TRBV4-1 and TRBJ1-5; D unresolved. V was clipped by 4 bases and J by 8 bases, with 15 bases between them. This CDR3 has 14 residues. Germline-derived CDR1 and CDR2 are MGHRA and YSYEKL. The DNA for the CDR3 is TGCGCCAGCAGCCCCGTCTCACCCGGGGAGCCCCAGCATTTT. Translation gives CASSPVSPGEPQHF.

This clone was seen many times. Other DNA sequences of this sample code for an identical CDR3. The CDR3 coding sequence is TGTGCCAGCAGTTCCGGACAGGGAAGGGCCTACGAGCAGTACTTC. It specifies CASSSGQGRAYEQYF. This chain uses TRBV27 with TRBJ2-7, with TRBD1 matching over 8 bases. The CDR3 is 15 residues long. Germline CDR1 is MNHEY and CDR2 is SMNVEV (reference sequence). The ends lost 4 bases at V and 2 bases at J; junction bases unmatched: 7.

The genes are TRBV29-1 and TRBJ1-2, with D possibly being TRBD1 (5 bases). The CDR3 extends over 12 amino acids. CDR1 and CDR2 (germline): SQVTM, ANQGSEA. V was trimmed by 7 bases and J by 2 bases, leaving 11 bases between them. The CDR3 loop is CSGFRGNYGYTF. CDR3 DNA: TGCAGCGGTTTTAGGGGCAACTATGGCTACACCTTC.